The next 30 T cell receptor beta chains were all read from a single sample in a study of T cell repertoires in cytomegalovirus infection. A single record per CDR3 protein comes from TCRdb applying MiXCR to the reads. The data contain approximately 500,000 distinct CDR3 sequences, approximately 10% of them singletons. Sequenced sample: PBMCs. The origin of the receptors is a human donor in good health (CMV status not recorded). Some clones in this sample may be carry-over from other donors' samples.

With regard to this clonotype: Given a much more abundant clone one base away, this may be a read error. The rearrangement joins TRBV27 to TRBJ1-5, with D possibly TRBD1 on 5 matching bases. The CDR3 is made up of 13 amino acids. V lost 7 bases to trimming and J lost 6 bases, with 13 bases between them. The germline gives CDR1 MNHEY, CDR2 SMNVEV (reference sequence). The CDR3 nucleotides are TGTGCCAGCAATCTATGGGGGGGTCAGCCCCAGCATTTT. Encoded protein: CASNLWGGQPQHF.

In its sample, this clonotype was seen many times. J is TRBJ2-7 and V is TRBV28; possible D gene TRBD1, 5 bases. The length of the CDR3 is 14 residues. Trimming removed 1 base at V and 8 bases at J, with 15 bases between. Germline V CDR1 and CDR2: MDHEN, SYDVKM. CDR3 amino acids: CASSLLQGESQQYF. DNA of the CDR3: TGTGCCAGCAGTTTATTGCAAGGGGAATCCCAGCAGTACTTC.

This clonotype was recorded a few times. The junction departs from the called germline gene at one end, perhaps through a read error. V gene TRBV29-1 combines with J gene TRBJ2-3, with a tentative D call TRBD2 (7 bases). Germline V gives CDR1 SQVTM, CDR2 ANQGSEA. The CDR3 has 15 amino acids. The CDR3 DNA reads TGCAGCGGTGAAGGGGGGAGGGGAAGCACAGATACGCAGTATTTT. The encoded protein is CSGEGGRGSTDTQYF.

This clonotype was seen many times. The CDR3: CASSYEIYGYTF. CDR3 nucleotide sequence: TGTGCCAGCAGTTACGAGATCTATGGCTACACCTTC. V usage is TRBV6-6 and J usage is TRBJ1-2, with unresolved D. This CDR3 comprises 12 residues. CDR1 and CDR2 (germline): MNHNY, SVGAGI (reference sequence). V was cut by 2 bases and J by 4 bases, with 5 bases left in between.

This clonotype appeared a few times. The rearrangement links TRBV9 to TRBJ2-7; D may match TRBD1 or TRBD2 (5 bases each). The germline V gene has CDR1 SGDLS and CDR2 YYNGEE. V lost 4 bases to trimming and J lost 2 bases, with 16 bases between them. This CDR3 has 15 residues. In DNA form, the CDR3 reads TGTGCCAGCAGCCCCGGGGACGGACGACCCTACGAGCAGTACTTC. Amino acids: CASSPGDGRPYEQYF.

The chain is built from TRBV7-9 and TRBJ2-1, with TRBD2 identical over 10 bases. CDR3 length equals 15 residues. Germline lookup yields CDR1 SEHNR and CDR2 FQNEAQ (reference sequence). Germline trimming cut 7 bases from V and 6 bases from J; bases unmatched to any gene: 9. The CDR3, as DNA: TGTGCCAGCAACACCCCTAGCGGGAGTGCCAATGAGCAGTTCTTC. Amino acid sequence: CASNTPSGSANEQFF. Drawing the rest from reference TRBV7-9 and TRBJ2-1, the complete variable domain is DTGVSQNPRHKITKRGQNVTFRCDPISEHNRLYWYRQTLGQGPEFLTYFQNEAQLEKSRLLSDRFSAERPKGSFSTLEIQRTEQGDSAMYLCASNTPSGSANEQFFGPGTRLTVL.

V usage is TRBV20-1 and J usage is TRBJ2-5, with TRBD2 identical over 8 bases. The CDR3 is 16 amino acids. Germline CDR1 DFQATT, CDR2 SNEGSKA (reference sequence). Trimming removed 5 bases from V and 3 bases from J; junction bases left unmatched: 14. The CDR3 loop is CSAGGLGGGQEETQYF. In DNA form, the CDR3 reads TGCAGTGCTGGGGGTTTGGGCGGGGGGCAGGAAGAGACCCAGTACTTC.

This clonotype was seen many times. This chain links TRBV12-3 or TRBV12-4 with TRBJ2-2, with D perhaps TRBD1 or TRBD2 (5 bases each). The CDR3 loop spans 15 amino acids. V was shortened by 6 bases and J by 1 base, with 12 bases between the two germline ends. The chain's CDR3 is CASRVGTGNTGELFF. The CDR3 DNA reads as TGTGCCAGCAGGGTGGGGACCGGGAACACCGGGGAGCTGTTTTTT.

This clonotype has ten or more counts. The chain couples TRBV10-3 to TRBJ1-4; D gene unclear. Germline V gives CDR1 ENHRY, CDR2 SYGVKD. The CDR3 is 13 residues long. Trimming shortened V by 8 bases and J by 6 bases, and 13 bases separated the two germline ends. The CDR3 loop is CAISGGMDEKLFF. The CDR3 coding sequence is TGTGCCATCTCCGGCGGGATGGATGAAAAACTGTTTTTT.

The genes are TRBV24-1 and TRBJ2-1, with a weak D call TRBD2 (5 bases). There are 13 residues in the CDR3. The germline V gene has CDR1 KGHDR and CDR2 SFDVKD. V lost 4 bases to trimming and J lost 4 bases, with 7 bases between them. The CDR3 nucleotides are TGTGCCACCAGTGAACGGGGTTACAATGAGCAGTTCTTC. Translated: CATSERGYNEQFF.

This clonotype was seen ten or more times. J is TRBJ1-4 and V is TRBV7-9; TRBD1 matches at 9 bases. J lost 7 bases, V lost 5 bases, and 14 bases had no gene match. Germline V gives CDR1 SEHNR, CDR2 FQNEAQ (reference sequence). This CDR3 is 17 amino acids long. For the CDR3, the DNA is TGTGCCAGCAGCACTACCCCGGGACAGGGATGGAGTGAAAAACTGTTTTTT. Its protein is CASSTTPGQGWSEKLFF.

V is TRBV9 and J is TRBJ2-5, with D tentatively TRBD1 or TRBD2 (6 bases each). The germline V gene has CDR1 SGDLS and CDR2 YYNGEE. V was cut by 3 bases and J by 1 base, with 10 bases left in between. The CDR3 runs 14 residues. The CDR3 bases are TGTGCCAGCAGCGCCGGGGGCCCCCAAGAGACCCAGTACTTC. It translates to CASSAGGPQETQYF.

This chain connects TRBV19 to TRBJ1-2; possible D gene TRBD1, 6 bases. V lost 6 bases and J 6 bases, leaving 17 bases between the germline ends. This CDR3 is 14 amino acids long. In germline, CDR1 is LNHDA, CDR2 SQIVND (reference sequence). This CDR3 is CASRNPRTDDGYTF. In DNA form, the CDR3 reads TGTGCCAGTAGGAATCCAAGGACAGACGATGGCTACACCTTC. Filled out from reference TRBV19 and TRBJ1-2, the complete variable domain reads DGGITQSPKYLFRKEGQNVTLSCEQNLNHDAMYWYRQDPGQGLRLIYYSQIVNDFQKGDIAEGYSVSREKKESFPLTVTSAQKNPTAFYLCASRNPRTDDGYTFGSGTRLTVV.

This clonotype was seen more than once but under ten times. V is TRBV4-2 and J is TRBJ2-1; 9 bases line up with TRBD2. Germline assignment: CDR1 LGHNA and CDR2 YNFKEQ. This CDR3 has 16 residues. The V segment lost 0 bases and the J segment 9 bases; nucleotides outside the gene matches: 9. The DNA of the CDR3 is TGTGCCAGCAGCCAAGATCGCGCGGGAGGGATAGGTGAGCAGTTCTTC. This translates into CASSQDRAGGIGEQFF.

This clonotype was counted many times. This sequence joins TRBV7-8 and TRBJ2-7; 15 bases line up with TRBD2. Looked up from germline, CDR1 is SGHVS and CDR2 is FQNEAQ. V shed 5 bases and J 5 bases; nucleotides not matched to a gene: 7. The CDR3 loop spans 16 amino acids. DNA of the CDR3: TGTGCCAGCAGCCCAAGGACTAGCGGGAGGGGTCACGAGCAGTACTTC. Protein: CASSPRTSGRGHEQYF.

Notes on this clonotype: A much larger clone differs by one base, so this may be a read error. This chain links TRBV10-3 with TRBJ1-2, with 7 bases aligning to TRBD1. Germline trimming cut 3 bases from V and 13 bases from J; bases unmatched to any gene: 5. Germline V gene lookup returns CDR1 ENHRY and CDR2 SYGVKD. The CDR3 sequence is 11 residues long. The CDR3 loop is CAISERGPSTF. The DNA for the CDR3 is TGTGCCATCAGTGAAAGGGGGCCTAGCACCTTC.

This clonotype showed up many times. The chain uses TRBV7-9 and TRBJ2-7; 11 bases line up with TRBD1. With V trimmed by 0 bases and J by 2 bases, 3 bases remained unmatched. Germline CDR1 is SEHNR and CDR2 is FQNEAQ (reference sequence). This CDR3 region has 16 residues. The CDR3 DNA reads TGTGCCAGCAGCTTAGCCGGGACAGGGGGAACCTACGAGCAGTACTTC. Translating it yields CASSLAGTGGTYEQYF.

There are many counts of this clonotype. The chain employs TRBV29-1 and TRBJ1-1; D is perhaps TRBD1 (6 bases). The CDR3 is 14 amino acids. Germline CDR1 reads SQVTM; CDR2 reads ANQGSEA. Trimming pared 6 bases from V and 6 bases from J, leaving 20 bases between. CDR3 nucleotide sequence: TGCAGCGTGGGGGGCCCGGGGGGGAAGTCTGAAGCTTTCTTT. Amino acid sequence: CSVGGPGGKSEAFF.

This clonotype was counted at least ten times. The chain recombines TRBV6-1 with TRBJ1-2, with D unclear. Germline CDR1 and CDR2: MNHNS and SASEGT. The CDR3 has 13 amino acids. Trimming pared 3 bases from V and 4 bases from J, leaving 9 bases between. The CDR3 spells CASSEDGSYGYTF. As DNA, the CDR3 is TGTGCCAGCAGTGAGGACGGCTCCTATGGCTACACCTTC.

The genes are TRBV25-1 and TRBJ1-2, with 11 bases fitting TRBD1. The germline V gene has CDR1 MGHDK and CDR2 SYGVNS. The CDR3 spans 16 residues. J lost 6 bases, V lost 1 base, and 7 bases had no gene match. CDR3 region: CASSEWGGTGGHGYTF. CDR3 nucleotide sequence: TGTGCCAGCAGTGAATGGGGAGGGACAGGGGGGCATGGCTACACCTTC.

Remarks on this clonotype: A much larger clone sits a single nucleotide away, making a read error possible. V is TRBV7-9 and J is TRBJ2-5; TRBD2 matches 7 bases. CDR1 is SEHNR and CDR2 is FQNEAQ in the germline V gene (reference sequence). The CDR3 totals 13 residues. CDR3 region: CASSSSGDETKYF. The CDR3 region has the DNA TGTGCCAGCAGCTCGAGCGGGGATGAGACCAAGTACTTC.

In its sample, this clonotype was seen many times. The chain joins TRBV27 to TRBJ2-5; possibly TRBD2 for D (6 bases). CDR1 and CDR2 (germline): MNHEY, SMNVEV (reference sequence). The CDR3 sequence is 16 residues long. Trimming stripped 2 bases from V and 3 bases from J, with 16 bases between. The DNA for the CDR3 is TGTGCCAGCAGTTTACTGGGGGGTGGCAGAGAAGAGACCCAGTACTTC. It translates to CASSLLGGGREETQYF.

This clonotype was recorded at least ten times. The chain recombines TRBV5-4 with TRBJ2-3, with TRBD2 identical over 8 bases. Germline trimming cut 1 base from V and 3 bases from J; bases unmatched to any gene: 7. From germline, CDR1 is SGHNT and CDR2 YYREEE (reference sequence). The CDR3 length is 16 residues. The CDR3 DNA reads TGTGCCAGCAGCTTGTTGGCGGGAGGCCGGACAGATACGCAGTATTTT. The encoded protein is CASSLLAGGRTDTQYF. Complete variable domain (other parts from reference TRBV5-4 and TRBJ2-3): ETGVTQSPTHLIKTRGQQVTLRCSSQSGHNTVSWYQQALGQGPQFIFQYYREEENGRGNFPPRFSGLQFPNYSSELNVNALELDDSALYLCASSLLAGGRTDTQYFGPGTRLTVL.

This clonotype was seen ten or more times. CDR3 protein: CAIEDRATEAFF. CDR3 nucleotides: TGTGCCATCGAGGACAGGGCAACTGAAGCTTTCTTT. The V gene is TRBV12-3 or TRBV12-4, the J gene TRBJ1-1; 8 bases map to TRBD1. The length of the CDR3 is 12 residues. The junction had 6 bases not matched to a gene; V was cut back by 10 bases and J by 5 bases.

This clonotype was detected ten times or more. This sequence joins TRBV20-1 and TRBJ2-7; TRBD2 aligns across 10 bases. J lost 2 bases, V lost 5 bases, and 21 bases had no gene match. Per germline, CDR1 DFQATT and CDR2 SNEGSKA (reference sequence). The CDR3 totals 19 residues. The CDR3 nucleotides are TGCAGTGCTCACGCAACAGGGTCACTTACTAGCGGGAAGACCTACGAGCAGTACTTC. Translated, it gives CSAHATGSLTSGKTYEQYF.

The V gene is TRBV12-3 or TRBV12-4, the J gene TRBJ1-4; the match to TRBD1 covers 7 bases. The CDR3 has 18 amino acids. V trimming: 4 bases; J trimming: 6 bases; junction bases outside the gene matches: 17. CDR3 residues: CASSYLTPTGIVDEKLFF. The CDR3 DNA sequence: TGTGCCAGCAGTTATCTTACGCCGACAGGGATCGTTGATGAAAAACTGTTTTTT.

This clonotype was picked up a small number of times. This rearrangement joins TRBV2 to TRBJ2-1; D call uncertain. Germline CDR1 is SNHLY and CDR2 is FYNNEI. The CDR3 is 13 amino acids. Trimming pared 3 bases from V and 2 bases from J, leaving 5 bases between. CDR3 sequence (DNA): TGTGCCAGCAGTGACAGTCCCTACAATGAGCAGTTCTTC. Amino acids: CASSDSPYNEQFF.

The rearrangement joins TRBV7-9 to TRBJ1-6; weak D call: TRBD1 (6 bases). CDR3 length: 16 amino acids. V was trimmed by 5 bases and J by 5 bases, leaving 16 bases between them. Germline loops: CDR1 SEHNR, CDR2 FQNEAQ (reference sequence). The CDR3 sequence: CASSPTGTRDNSPLHF. As DNA, the CDR3 is TGTGCCAGCAGCCCAACAGGGACTAGGGATAATTCACCCCTCCACTTT. The entire variable domain, with the rest obtained from reference TRBV7-9 and TRBJ1-6, is as follows: DTGVSQNPRHKITKRGQNVTFRCDPISEHNRLYWYRQTLGQGPEFLTYFQNEAQLEKSRLLSDRFSAERPKGSFSTLEIQRTEQGDSAMYLCASSPTGTRDNSPLHFGNGTRLTVT.

This clonotype has a count of ten or more. This chain joins TRBV11-2 and TRBJ2-7, with 7 bases lining up with TRBD2. The germline gives CDR1 SGHAT, CDR2 FQNNGV. V was clipped by 8 bases and J by 0 bases; unmatched bases: 4. There are 13 residues in the CDR3. The DNA of the CDR3 is TGTGCCAGCGGGACTATGATCTCCTACGAGCAGTACTTC. Translated: CASGTMISYEQYF.

This clonotype was counted many times. The chain couples TRBV12-3 or TRBV12-4 to TRBJ2-1, with D perhaps assigned TRBD1 or TRBD2 (5 bases each). CDR3 length: 15 amino acids. Trimming stripped 5 bases from V and 7 bases from J, with 18 bases between. CDR3 amino acids: CASSPGTDGWNEQFF. The CDR3, as DNA: TGTGCCAGCAGTCCCGGGACGGATGGATGGAATGAGCAGTTCTTC.